This TCR beta chain was observed in a study of shared clonotypes between healthy human individuals. The method was immunoSEQ multiplex PCR; TCRdb's version includes in-frame clones alone and lacks a portion of them. The data hold under 300,000 clones, with approximately 65% observed a single time. This clone is a singleton in its sample. The CDR3 sequence is 15 residues long. V was pared by 4 bases and J by 0 bases, with 12 bases between. Germline CDR1 SGHNT, CDR2 YYREEE (reference sequence). The rearrangement joins TRBV5-4 to TRBJ2-3; no firm D call. The clonotype comes from a man aged 25-45 years in good health. Specimen: memory CD4+ T cells sorted from blood. The sample's subset: CD45RA-negative fraction. CDR3 DNA sequence: TGTGCCAGCAGCCCCGTGGCGGCTAGCACAGATACGCAGTATTTT. The encoded protein is CASSPVAASTDTQYF.